This T cell receptor beta chain came from a study of human T cells and chemical hapten exposure. TCRdb passed the RACE reads through MiXCR, listing each CDR3 protein once. The table shows about 74,000 distinct CDR3 sequences, with 25% to 40% occurring only once. The time point here: patch test 1, 2 weeks after DPC sensitization. The treatment denotes: therapeutic diphenylcyclopropenone sensitization with weekly scalp DPC. The receptor comes from a man aged 40-49 years with alopecia areata. Some clones in this sample may be carry-over from other donors' samples. Here the sequenced sample was whole blood, taken in connection with sensitization to the hapten diphenylcyclopropenone (DPC).

CDR3 in DNA: TGTGCCAGCAGCTCGGGACCTTACACAGATACGCAGTATTTT. Translated, it gives CASSSGPYTDTQYF. The chain employs TRBV7-9 and TRBJ2-3; D possibly matches TRBD1 or TRBD2 (5 bases each). The V end was cut by 4 bases, the J end by 2 bases, with 10 bases between. Germline V gene lookup returns CDR1 SEHNR and CDR2 FQNEAQ (reference sequence). The CDR3 sequence is 14 residues long.